Below are 25 T cell receptor beta chains sequenced from a single sample in a study of blood T cell repertoires in COVID-19. Only in-frame clones appear in the TCRdb table, and some are missing; sequencing was by immunoSEQ multiplex PCR. The repertoire includes approximately 530,000 clones, less than 90% of them detected once, and roughly 7.3% sits in the top ten. What was sequenced was peripheral blood. These receptors were collected from a woman aged 45-65 years with COVID-19, enrolled during active disease.

The chain combines TRBV18 with TRBJ1-1; 7 bases are a match to TRBD1. The CDR3 runs 17 residues. The ends lost 5 bases at V and 0 bases at J; junction bases unmatched: 12. Per the germline V gene, CDR1 is KGHSH and CDR2 is LQKENI. The chain's CDR3 is CASSSIGQATLNTEAFF. The CDR3 coding sequence is TGTGCCAGCTCATCTATTGGACAGGCGACTTTGAACACTGAAGCTTTCTTT.

This rearrangement joins TRBV28 to TRBJ1-5; D is perhaps TRBD1 (5 bases). There are 11 residues in the CDR3. CDR1 and CDR2 (germline): MDHEN, SYDVKM. The ends were cut back, 11 bases at V and 6 bases at J, with 11 bases in the middle. Here the CDR3 DNA reads TGTGCCTGGGGGGAAGGTCAGCCCCAGCATTTT. This gives the protein CAWGEGQPQHF.

The chain recombines TRBV10-1 with TRBJ2-2, with a possible D match to TRBD1 (6 bases). The CDR3 is 13 amino acids. Germline V gives CDR1 WNHNN, CDR2 SYGVQD (reference sequence). V was clipped by 6 bases and J by 3 bases, with 8 bases between them. CDR3 sequence reads: CASSAGDTGELFF. In nucleotides, the CDR3 is TGCGCCAGCAGCGCAGGGGACACCGGGGAGCTGTTTTTT.

This rearrangement joins TRBV10-1 to TRBJ2-1; D remains ambiguous. V lost 3 bases to trimming and J lost 15 bases, with 12 bases between them. Germline CDR1 reads WNHNN; CDR2 reads SYGVQD (reference sequence). The CDR3 covers 11 residues. The CDR3: CASSDGSLPFF. The CDR3, as DNA: TGCGCCAGCAGTGACGGGTCGCTGCCGTTCTTC.

V is TRBV5-6 and J is TRBJ1-2, with D unresolved. The germline V gene has CDR1 SGHDT and CDR2 YYEEEE. V lost 4 bases and J 6 bases, leaving 13 bases between the germline ends. CDR3 length: 13 residues. The DNA of the CDR3 is TGTGCCAGCAGCCCTGCGGGGTTTCATGGCTACACCTTC. This translates into CASSPAGFHGYTF.

Concerning this clone: The sample contains more than one DNA sequence encoding this CDR3. In DNA, the CDR3 is TGCGCCAGCAGCTTGGAGGGAGACTATGGCTACACCTTC. Its protein product is CASSLEGDYGYTF. V is TRBV5-1 and J is TRBJ1-2; no reliable D call. This CDR3 comprises 13 residues. The germline gives CDR1 SGHRS, CDR2 YFSETQ. Trimming shortened V by 0 bases and J by 3 bases, and 6 bases separated the two germline ends.

The chain joins TRBV30 to TRBJ1-5; 9 nucleotides match TRBD1. CDR1 and CDR2 from the germline V gene are GTSNPN and SVGIG (reference sequence). The CDR3 runs 15 residues. With V trimmed by 5 bases and J by 6 bases, 11 bases remained unmatched. The CDR3 coding sequence is TGTGCCTGGGCCCCCGGACAGGGGAGTGCTCAGCCCCAGCATTTT. It is translated as CAWAPGQGSAQPQHF.

The J gene is TRBJ2-7, the V gene TRBV11-3; TRBD2 matches 14 bases. This CDR3 contains 15 residues. CDR1 SGHNT and CDR2 YENEEA come from the germline V gene. V was clipped by 4 bases and J by 7 bases; unmatched bases: 6. CDR3 bases: TGTGCCAGCAGCTCCAAGGGACTAGCGGGGGAAGAGCAGTACTTC. This translates into CASSSKGLAGEEQYF.

In this sample, this clone turned up a few times. This rearrangement joins TRBV7-6 to TRBJ1-2; maybe TRBD1 (6 bases). V was clipped by 4 bases and J by 5 bases, with 14 bases between them. CDR3 length: 14 amino acids. Germline V gives CDR1 SGHVS, CDR2 FNYEAQ. The CDR3 spells CASSSSGRGYGYTF. CDR3 coding DNA: TGTGCCAGCAGCTCTTCAGGCAGGGGATATGGCTACACCTTC.

The CDR3, as DNA: TGTGCCAGCAGCTTAGAGGCATGGGACACCTATGGCTACACCTTC. It codes for CASSLEAWDTYGYTF. The chain couples TRBV11-2 to TRBJ1-2; possible D gene TRBD1, 6 bases. The CDR3 consists of 15 residues. Per the germline V gene, CDR1 is SGHAT and CDR2 is FQNNGV. The V end lost 0 bases, the J end lost 4 bases, and 12 bases lay between the germline ends.

The chain links TRBV10-1 to TRBJ2-1; 13 nucleotides agree with TRBD2. Germline-derived CDR1 and CDR2 are WNHNN and SYGVQD (reference sequence). Trimming at V came to 5 bases and at J to 7 bases, leaving 5 bases not matched to a gene. There are 15 residues in the CDR3. The CDR3 here is CASSPSLAGGNEQFF. The DNA of the CDR3 is TGCGCCAGCAGTCCCTCACTAGCGGGGGGGAATGAGCAGTTCTTC.

J is TRBJ2-1 and V is TRBV5-6; D possibly corresponds to TRBD1 (6 bases). V gave up 4 bases and J gave up 6 bases, with 20 bases separating them. This CDR3 spans 16 amino acids. CDR1 is SGHDT and CDR2 is YYEEEE in the germline V gene. CDR3 in amino acids: CASSPEGNRQVNEQFF. The DNA of the CDR3 is TGTGCCAGCAGCCCGGAAGGCAATCGACAGGTCAATGAGCAGTTCTTC.

The rearrangement links TRBV12-5 to TRBJ2-7, with D perhaps TRBD1 (5 bases). Germline V gives CDR1 LGHNT, CDR2 FRNRAP. The CDR3 covers 12 residues. V lost 5 bases and J 5 bases, leaving 10 bases between the germline ends. This CDR3 is CASGRGAHEQYF. CDR3 nucleotide sequence: TGTGCTAGTGGTAGGGGTGCCCACGAGCAGTACTTC.

The chain uses TRBV28 and TRBJ2-1, with 9 nucleotides matching TRBD2. This CDR3 is built from 18 residues. Germline CDR1 reads MDHEN; CDR2 reads SYDVKM. V trimming: 6 bases; J trimming: 1 base; junction bases outside the gene matches: 13. The CDR3 region is CASSTILLAGTSYNEQFF. DNA of the CDR3: TGTGCCAGCAGCACTATCCTTCTAGCGGGGACGTCCTACAATGAGCAGTTCTTC.

The gene calls are TRBV6-1 and TRBJ2-1; TRBD2 might be the D (7 bases). Germline V gene sequence: CDR1 MNHNS, CDR2 SASEGT. V lost 0 bases to trimming and J lost 2 bases, with 8 bases between them. CDR3 length equals 15 residues. The CDR3 DNA reads TGTGCCAGCAGTGAAGCGGGGGGGCCCTACAATGAGCAGTTCTTC. Protein sequence: CASSEAGGPYNEQFF.

Remarks on this clone: Additional DNA sequences in this sample encode the identical CDR3. The CDR3 here is CASSSDSPYGYTF. CDR3 in DNA: TGTGCCAGCAGTTCAGACAGTCCCTATGGCTACACCTTC. This rearrangement joins TRBV28 to TRBJ1-2; D is possibly TRBD1 (5 bases). CDR3 size: 13 residues. The ends were cut back, 4 bases at V and 4 bases at J, with 10 bases in the middle. CDR1 MDHEN and CDR2 SYDVKM come from the germline V gene.

CDR3 bases: TGTGCCAGCAGTGAACAGGGGGTCGGTCAGCCCCAGCATTTT. Translating gives CASSEQGVGQPQHF. J is TRBJ1-5 and V is TRBV25-1; 7 bases line up with TRBD1. The germline gives CDR1 MGHDK, CDR2 SYGVNS. V lost 2 bases and J lost 6; bases outside the gene matches: 4. The CDR3 loop spans 14 amino acids. Looking up the rest from reference TRBV25-1 and TRBJ1-5 gives the full variable domain: EADIYQTPRYLVIGTGKKITLECSQTMGHDKMYWYQQDPGMELHLIHYSYGVNSTEKGDLSSESTVSRIRTEHFPLTLESARPSHTSQYLCASSEQGVGQPQHFGDGTRLSIL.

V gene TRBV19 combines with J gene TRBJ1-2; a weak D match, TRBD1 (5 bases). This CDR3 has 14 residues. V lost 4 bases and J 4 bases, leaving 13 bases between the germline ends. The germline CDR1 and CDR2 sequences are LNHDA and SQIVND (reference sequence). CDR3 nucleotides: TGTGCCAGTAGTACTCCGCGGGACTTCTATGGCTACACCTTC. This encodes CASSTPRDFYGYTF.

V gene TRBV7-2 combines with J gene TRBJ2-1; 11 nucleotides agree with TRBD2. CDR1 is SGHTA and CDR2 is FQGNSA in the germline V gene. The CDR3 contains 15 residues. The V segment lost 2 bases and the J segment 8 bases; nucleotides outside the gene matches: 5. The CDR3 loop is CASSLNSGGGDEQFF. The CDR3 coding sequence is TGTGCCAGCAGCTTAAATAGCGGGGGGGGCGATGAGCAGTTCTTC.

V is TRBV19 and J is TRBJ1-2; D gene unclear. The CDR3 contains 15 residues. The V end was cut by 3 bases, the J end by 6 bases, with 17 bases between. The germline V gene encodes CDR1 LNHDA and CDR2 SQIVND (reference sequence). This CDR3 is CASSIQSGSPDGYTF. The CDR3 nucleotides read TGTGCCAGTAGTATTCAATCCGGGTCGCCGGATGGCTACACCTTC.

The genes are TRBV7-8 and TRBJ2-7; 9 nucleotides align to TRBD1. CDR3 length equals 16 residues. Germline-derived CDR1 and CDR2 are SGHVS and FQNEAQ. J lost 3 bases, V lost 5 bases, and 11 bases had no gene match. This chain's CDR3 is CASSRRRRDRDYEQYF. CDR3 coding DNA: TGTGCCAGCAGCCGTAGGCGTCGGGACAGGGACTACGAGCAGTACTTC.

This chain connects TRBV6-6 to TRBJ2-1; D gene uncertain. Germline V gene lookup returns CDR1 MNHNY and CDR2 SVGAGI (reference sequence). There are 12 residues in the CDR3. V was trimmed by 4 bases and J by 1 base, leaving 2 bases between them. The CDR3 region is CASSLSYNEQFF. The CDR3 nucleotides read TGTGCCAGCAGTTTATCCTACAATGAGCAGTTCTTC.

The genes are TRBV7-9 and TRBJ1-3; unclear D gene. The CDR3 covers 15 residues. Trimming left V 6 bases short and J 0 bases short, with 12 bases between. Germline V gives CDR1 SEHNR, CDR2 FQNEAQ (reference sequence). The CDR3 loop reads CASSSPGSSGNTIYF. CDR3 nucleotide sequence: TGTGCCAGCAGTAGCCCCGGGAGCTCTGGAAACACCATATATTTT.

The rearrangement joins TRBV9 to TRBJ1-2; no clear D gene. The V and J ends lost 0 bases and 4 bases respectively, with 25 bases between them. CDR1 is SGDLS and CDR2 is YYNGEE in the germline V gene. The CDR3 is made up of 19 amino acids. CDR3: CASSVGSGSGSTRVYGYTF. The CDR3 bases are TGTGCCAGCAGCGTAGGAAGCGGTTCGGGCTCGACGAGGGTCTATGGCTACACCTTC.

The chain carries TRBV2 and TRBJ2-7; D is perhaps TRBD1 (6 bases). The V and J ends lost 11 bases and 3 bases respectively, with 17 bases between them. Germline CDR1 SNHLY, CDR2 FYNNEI. The CDR3 sequence is 13 residues long. CDR3 nucleotides: TGTGCCGGCTCGTCCAGGGGCCACTACGAGCAGTACTTC. It codes for CAGSSRGHYEQYF. The full variable domain, in which reference TRBV2 and TRBJ2-7 provide the parts outside the CDR3, is EPEVTQTPSHQVTQMGQEVILRCVPISNHLYFYWYRQILGQKVEFLVSFYNNEISEKSEIFDDQFSVERPDGSNFTLKIRSTKLEDSAMYFCAGSSRGHYEQYFGPGTRLTVT.